This T cell receptor beta chain derives from a study of breast tumors, draining lymph nodes, adjacent tissues. Samples came from axillary lymph nodes draining the breast cancer. A single record per CDR3 protein comes from TCRdb applying MiXCR to the multiplex PCR reads. The table has 150,000 to 200,000 distinct CDR3 sequences, approximately 30% seen once. This clonotype showed up many times. The clonotype originates from a female donor with breast cancer. Some clones in this sample may be carry-over from other donors' samples. Specimen: axillary lymph node tissue.

This CDR3 is CASSQDPSYNEQFF. CDR3 DNA sequence: TGCGCCAGCAGCCAAGACCCTAGTTACAATGAGCAGTTCTTC. This sequence joins TRBV4-1 and TRBJ2-1, with D unresolved. The CDR3 has 14 amino acids. CDR1 MGHRA and CDR2 YSYEKL come from the germline V gene. With 0 bases removed from V and 4 bases from J, the gap between germline ends came to 7 bases.